The 5 T cell receptor beta chains below all came from one sample that was sequenced in a study of blood T cell repertoires in COVID-19. The table came from immunoSEQ multiplex PCR; TCRdb's copy has only in-frame clones and leaves some out. The sample consists of fewer than 200,000 clones, about 84% of them appearing once. The sample taken for sequencing was PBMCs or T cells enriched from blood (not recorded which). These receptors all come from a woman between 40 and 55 years old with acute COVID-19.

The chain is built from TRBV13 and TRBJ1-2, with 10 nucleotides matching TRBD1. V lost 3 bases and J lost 3; bases outside the gene matches: 4. CDR1 is PRHDT and CDR2 is FYEKMQ in the germline V gene (reference sequence). This CDR3 spans 15 amino acids. CDR3 DNA sequence: TGTGCCAGCAGCTTCTACGACAGGGGGCACTATGGCTACACCTTC. Amino acids: CASSFYDRGHYGYTF.

V gene TRBV6-5 combines with J gene TRBJ2-7; TRBD2 aligns across 7 bases. The CDR3 extends over 14 amino acids. Per germline, CDR1 MNHEY and CDR2 SVGAGI. The V segment lost 7 bases and the J segment 4 bases; nucleotides outside the gene matches: 10. The CDR3 region has the DNA TGTGCCAGCACCCTGGCGGGCGGGAGTTACGAGCAGTACTTC. This encodes CASTLAGGSYEQYF.

The chain recombines TRBV5-1 with TRBJ2-7; weak D call: TRBD1 (6 bases). CDR1 and CDR2 (germline): SGHRS, YFSETQ. The germline V and J ends were trimmed by 0 bases and 2 bases, with 12 bases remaining between them. This CDR3 comprises 15 residues. The CDR3 sequence: CASSLALGATYEQYF. In nucleotides, the CDR3 is TGCGCCAGCAGCTTGGCCCTGGGGGCCACCTACGAGCAGTACTTC.

The chain recombines TRBV27 with TRBJ1-6; TRBD1 matches 7 bases. Germline values: CDR1 MNHEY, CDR2 SMNVEV (reference sequence). This CDR3 has 14 amino acids. Losses at the gene ends were 4 bases for V and 5 bases for J; bases not matched to a gene: 2. The CDR3 nucleotides are TGTGCCAGCAGTTGGACAGGAGATAATTCACCCCTCCACTTT. This encodes CASSWTGDNSPLHF.

A single count supports this clone. The chain couples TRBV7-3 to TRBJ1-1, with D perhaps TRBD1 (6 bases). The CDR3 sequence is 14 residues long. Germline CDR1 reads SGHTA; CDR2 reads FQGTGA. Trimming stripped 8 bases from V and 7 bases from J, with 20 bases between. The CDR3 sequence is CASRRDGGQGEAFF. Here the CDR3 DNA reads TGTGCCAGCCGTCGGGACGGGGGGCAGGGTGAAGCTTTCTTT.